The source of this T cell receptor beta chain is a study of long-term antiretroviral therapy in people with HIV (dated by TCRdb to between 2021 and 2022). Some background on the complete study: The earliest samples were collected approximately a decade before the 2015 WHO recommendation for immediate ART, a period when ART was typically delayed until CD4 counts fell. No cross-contamination during QIAcube processing was seen in test extractions of a monoclonal T-cell line run alongside around 30 polyclonal samples. A total of 192 cryopreserved PBMC samples were contributed to the cohort by 30 adults with confirmed HIV infection, with samples collected serially over a mean of around 6 years (range 1-12). About 40% of the 30 participants with HIV were female. A retrospective serial study tested whether changes in peripheral blood TRB repertoire composition and diversity were associated with ART initiation and durable HIV suppression.

Here is what the overall study found, with its caveats: The repertoire was dominated across all time points by expanded TRB clones identified before ART initiation, although this dominance was seen to fluctuate and to decrease in many PLHIV after ART. Starting ART was linked to a significant rise in TRB diversity, yet even with long-term ART the diversity remained significantly lower than in transplant donor controls. Because pre-ART samples had limited cell numbers, unsorted PBMC were profiled rather than sorted CD4+ and CD8+ T cells. Since PBMC availability was limited, sequencing covered only the TCR beta chain, with no alpha chain pairing. The samples span the years 2004 to 2017, and the ART regimens used at that time may not be as effective as current regimens. Inferences about post-ART repertoire changes were limited because no data were available on ART adherence, viral resistance or therapy changes. CDR3 length ranges in HIV repertoires were narrower than in controls, and network structure suggested an antigen-experienced repertoire with only a slight naive shift after ART.

With regard to this clone: No antigen is known for it. No per-base quality is available; no much larger clone lies one base away.

Participants were included only if at least one PBMC sample before ART initiation and at least two post-ART samples were available. Every participant with HIV received treatment in the United States of America. Before DNA extraction, cryopreserved samples of about 1-11 million PBMC were thawed and then washed. At the time of the earliest PBMC sample for each participant with HIV, ages ranged from about 23 to 60 years. PBMC samples were contributed by each participant from 1-4 timepoints before ART initiation and 2-8 timepoints after ART initiation, with a median of 7 samples. Serial HIV viral load, CD4+ T-cell count, ART history and demographic data were obtained for every participant. Using a Qiagen kit on a QIAcube, genomic DNA was extracted from unsorted PBMC, with samples processed in batches of 12. In the germline V gene, CDR1 corresponds to MNHEY and CDR2 to SVGAGI. Taken from cysteine to phenylalanine, the CDR3 has 15 residues. The read is trimmed to its CDR3 DNA, 45 bases read in frame from base 1. Trimming leaves V shorter by 5 bases and J shorter by 4 bases, with the junction holding 7 bases beyond the gene matches.

The immunoSEQ hsTCRB v3.0 assay was used at survey level resolution for TRB variable region sequencing. The targeted TRB sequencing depth was about 40,000-50,000 T-cell genomes per sample. An Illumina MiSeq with a v3 150-cycle kit was used to sequence the pooled TRB libraries. Per the source publication's procedure: Repertoire analysis was run in R within a reproducible Nextflow workflow that covered QC, data transformation and analysis. LymphoSeq2, an R package for exploring AIRR-Seq data, was used to implement custom analyses. Four samples that yielded fewer than 5000 total TRB sequences were excluded, so that approximately 200 HIV repertoires were analyzed. Among the 170 to 200 retained HIV repertoires, 55 to 60 were collected before ART initiation and roughly 130 after ART initiation. Repertoires were downsampled to 5000 TRB nucleotide sequences, with summary statistics averaged over 100 downsampling iterations. The analysis kept only TRB sequences whose CDR3 regions were at least seven amino acids long. A Shannon entropy-derived clonality score and the Gini coefficient were used to measure diversity. In the repertoire networks, any two of the top 5000 CDR3 amino acid sequences were linked whenever the two sequences differed by an edit distance of one. For TRB CDR3 amino acid sequences, antigen specificity groups and MHC restriction were predicted with GLIPH2. To flag known CMV, EBV, HIV or tissue antigen associations, CDR3 amino acid sequences were matched against VDJdb and McPAS-TCR. Pre-ART, post-ART and control groups were compared with Wilcoxon signed-rank tests and Holm-Bonferroni correction. TCRdb took this table from immuneACCESS and kept in-frame rearrangements with V and J called. Such tables lack part of the clones; where checked against another copy, unresolved V genes explain under half of the gap, and the rest is unexplained. The DNA gave D and trimming, while V, J and clone size come from that table. This sample holds over 30,000 clones; about four fifths were observed only once. The ten biggest clones cover approximately 3.4% of the sample.

This clonotype originated in a man aged 18 to 29 with HIV. The material was unsorted PBMCs, obtained 1.9 years after starting antiretroviral therapy. The rearrangement joined TRBV6-5 to TRBJ1-2; a stretch of 10 junction bases matches TRBD1. The DNA sequence is given as TGTGCCAGCAGTCGTAGGGACAGGGGTGGCTATGGCTACACCTTC. Translated, it gives CASSRRDRGGYGYTF.